One sample yielded the 29 T cell receptor beta chains listed below, sequenced in a study of T cell clonality in common variable immunodeficiency. Findings of the study overall: Fewer deletions and N-nucleotide insertions were reportedly seen in common variable immunodeficiency TCR beta sequences.

These receptors' antigens are unknown. The protocol was immunoSEQ multiplex PCR, while the TCRdb copy is restricted to in-frame clones and leaves out a portion. The sample has 25,000 to 30,000 clones, none seen only once; the top ten hold approximately 3.1%. The specimen was peripheral blood mononuclear cells. Source of these receptors: a human donor with common variable immunodeficiency.

This clone was seen at least ten times. The read terminates 3 residues ahead of where the CDR3 ends, so the germline J gene completes it. V usage is TRBV19 and J usage is TRBJ1-1; 7 nucleotides match TRBD1. In germline, CDR1 is LNHDA, CDR2 SQIVND (reference sequence). V was pared by 5 bases and J by 1 base, with 10 bases of the junction left unmatched. This CDR3 contains 16 residues. The DNA read from the CDR3 is TGTGCCAGTAGTGAACTTTACAGGGGCGAGAACACTGAA. The encoded protein is CASSELYRGENTE. The complete CDR3 sequence is CASSELYRGENTEAFF.

This clone was seen ten or more times. The CDR3 extends 3 residues past the end of the read, so its final part is completed from the germline J gene. This chain joins TRBV19 and TRBJ2-1; 14 nucleotides align to TRBD2. The J segment lost 2 bases and the V segment lost 1 base, leaving 1 base of the junction unmatched. Germline loops: CDR1 LNHDA, CDR2 SQIVND (reference sequence). The CDR3 spans 17 residues. CDR3 loop: CASSIGGLAGAYNEQFF. CDR3 DNA, as far as it was read: TGTGCCAGTAGTATAGGGGGACTAGCGGGGGCCTACAATGAG.

A remark on this clone: The CDR3 extends 3 residues past the end of the read, so its final part is completed from the germline J gene. The chain uses TRBV7-6 and TRBJ2-7, with 8 bases that match TRBD2. The germline gives CDR1 SGHVS, CDR2 FNYEAQ. This CDR3 is 13 amino acids long. V shed 4 bases, J shed 6 bases, and the junction held 5 bases outside the gene matches. The DNA read from the CDR3 is TGTGCCAGCAGCTCCGGGGGGGTCAGCGAG. Amino acid sequence: CASSSGGVSE. The CDR3 as a whole reads CASSSGGVSEQYF.

In its sample, this clone was seen a few times. The missing CDR3 end, 3 residues past where the read stops, is filled in from the germline J gene. J is TRBJ1-1 and V is TRBV7-9; D is ambiguous. Germline V gives CDR1 SEHNR, CDR2 FQNEAQ (reference sequence). The CDR3 is made up of 11 amino acids. V was shortened by 5 bases and J by 6 bases, with 7 bases between the two germline ends. CDR3 sequence reads: CASSKPPEAFF. The sequenced part of the CDR3 DNA is TGTGCCAGCAGCAAGCCGCCTGAA.

This clone was found many times. CDR3 sequence: CASSWGAGMTDTQYF. CDR3 DNA, as far as it was read: TGTGCCAGCAGCTGGGGTGCGGGGATGACAGATACG. The chain links TRBV5-6 to TRBJ2-3; perhaps TRBD2 as D (6 bases). The read stops 3 residues short of the end of the CDR3; the missing end is completed from the germline J gene. This CDR3 region has 15 residues. V was pared by 3 bases and J by 3 bases, with 14 bases between. Germline loops: CDR1 SGHDT, CDR2 YYEEEE.

Worth noting for this clone: The read is 3 residues too short to cover the CDR3 end, so that end is filled in from the germline J gene. The gene calls are TRBV18 and TRBJ2-6; D is undetermined. Trimming left V 3 bases short and J 0 bases short, with 12 bases between. Germline loops: CDR1 KGHSH, CDR2 LQKENI. The CDR3 length is 17 residues. CDR3 in amino acids: CASSPLGSSSGANVLTF. CDR3 DNA (partial): TGTGCCAGCTCACCGCTGGGTTCTAGCTCTGGGGCCAACGTC.

About this clone: The missing CDR3 end, 3 residues past where the read stops, is filled in from the germline J gene. The rearrangement links TRBV5-6 to TRBJ1-2; D is possibly TRBD1 (5 bases). With 6 bases removed from V and 0 bases from J, the gap between germline ends came to 12 bases. The CDR3 runs to 14 residues. CDR1 SGHDT and CDR2 YYEEEE come from the germline V gene. The CDR3 here is CASNPGETNYGYTF. CDR3 DNA, as far as it was read: TGTGCCAGCAACCCGGGGGAGACTAACTATGGC.

The sample holds a few counts of this clone. The read terminates 3 residues ahead of where the CDR3 ends, so the germline J gene completes it. This chain joins TRBV2 and TRBJ2-3; tentative D call: TRBD2 (7 bases). CDR3 length: 14 residues. Germline V lookup: CDR1 SNHLY, CDR2 FYNNEI. The germline V and J ends were trimmed by 6 bases and 1 base, with 11 bases remaining between them. CDR3 DNA, as far as it was read: TGTGCCAGCAGGGAGGGGGGGGGCACAGATACG. This translates into CASREGGGTDT. The complete CDR3 reads CASREGGGTDTQYF.

This clone has more than one count but fewer than ten. The read terminates 3 residues before the CDR3 end, so the remaining end is supplied by the germline J gene. The chain combines TRBV5-4 with TRBJ2-5; the match to TRBD2 covers 7 bases. V lost 3 bases and J lost 1; bases outside the gene matches: 6. Germline CDR1 SGHNT, CDR2 YYREEE (reference sequence). The length of the CDR3 is 15 residues. The part of the CDR3 DNA that was read is TGTGCCAGCAGCTCGGCGGGGGACCCCCAAGAGACC. It encodes CASSSAGDPQET. The full CDR3 protein reads CASSSAGDPQETQYF.

About this clone itself: The sequence runs out 3 residues before the end of the CDR3; the remainder is reconstructed from the germline J gene. This chain joins TRBV7-8 and TRBJ2-7, with a tentative D call TRBD2 (6 bases). The CDR3 is 15 amino acids. V lost 7 bases to trimming and J lost 2 bases, with 18 bases between them. In germline, CDR1 is SGHVS, CDR2 FQNEAQ. CDR3 sequence reads: CASTTATPGAYEQYF. Incomplete CDR3 DNA: TGTGCCAGCACCACGGCCACCCCGGGGGCCTACGAG.

This clone was recorded a few times. The read terminates 3 residues ahead of where the CDR3 ends, so the germline J gene completes it. The rearrangement uses TRBV19 and TRBJ2-7; 8 bases line up with TRBD1. V gave up 0 bases and J gave up 4 bases; unmatched junction bases: 2. This CDR3 is 14 amino acids long. Germline assignment: CDR1 LNHDA and CDR2 SQIVND (reference sequence). CDR3 DNA (partial): TGTGCCAGTAGTATAGACGGACAGGGTTACGAG. Its translation is CASSIDGQGYE. The full CDR3 reads CASSIDGQGYEQYF.

This clone was recorded many times. The CDR3 is cut off 3 residues early in the read; its end comes from the germline J gene. The chain carries TRBV20-1 and TRBJ1-6; D may be TRBD1 (5 bases). The CDR3 totals 13 residues. Per germline, CDR1 DFQATT and CDR2 SNEGSKA (reference sequence). CDR3 amino acids: CSARGGVFGPLHF. Partial CDR3 DNA: TGCAGTGCTAGGGGGGGGGTCTTTGGTCCC.

A remark on this clone: The sequenced fragment ends 3 residues before the CDR3 boundary, so the rest is inferred from the germline J gene. The V call is TRBV7-9, the J call TRBJ1-6; TRBD1 matches at 7 bases. The CDR3 length is 15 residues. V was pared by 2 bases and J by 3 bases, with 1 base of the junction left unmatched. Germline CDR1 is SEHNR and CDR2 is FQNEAQ (reference sequence). The covered CDR3 bases are TGTGCCAGCAGCTTAAGGACAGGCTATAATTCACCC. Protein product: CASSLRTGYNSP. The entire CDR3 is CASSLRTGYNSPLHF.

A note on this clone: At one boundary the junction diverges from the germline segment, which might be a read error. The read halts 3 residues ahead of the CDR3 end, with the missing end drawn from the germline J gene. The sample contains more than one DNA sequence encoding this CDR3. V usage is TRBV7-9 and J usage is TRBJ1-5; 9 bases agree with TRBD1. The germline V gene has CDR1 SEHNR and CDR2 FQNEAQ (reference sequence). The CDR3 has 14 residues. CDR3 amino acids: CASSFGQGTQPQHF. Incomplete CDR3 DNA: TGTGCCAGTAGCTTTGGACAGGGGACTCAGCCC.

This clone came up many times. The CDR3 end falls 3 residues outside the read, so it is completed with the germline J gene. The chain is built from TRBV6-1 and TRBJ2-7; 7 bases align to TRBD1. The CDR3 spans 14 residues. Germline loops: CDR1 MNHNS, CDR2 SASEGT. With V trimmed by 3 bases and J by 3 bases, 5 bases remained unmatched. The covered CDR3 bases are TGTGCCAGCAGTGACCTTAACAGGGGCTACGAG. It specifies CASSDLNRGYE. The CDR3 reads in full as CASSDLNRGYEQYF.

This clone has a handful of counts. Incomplete CDR3 DNA: TGCAGTGCTAGGACAGGGTACGAG. It encodes CSARTGYE. The CDR3 reads in full as CSARTGYEQYF. This chain uses TRBV20-1 with TRBJ2-7; TRBD1 aligns across 7 bases. The CDR3 is cut off 3 residues early in the read; its end comes from the germline J gene. The CDR3 runs 11 residues. The V and J ends lost 3 bases and 4 bases, in that order; junction bases with no gene match: 0. Germline V gene data show CDR1 as DFQATT and CDR2 as SNEGSKA (reference sequence).

This clone was detected many times. The DNA ends 3 residues before the CDR3 does, and the rest of the CDR3 is filled in from the germline J gene. The rearrangement links TRBV2 to TRBJ2-3; tentative D call: TRBD2 (5 bases). This CDR3 has 14 residues. Germline values: CDR1 SNHLY, CDR2 FYNNEI. V was trimmed by 6 bases and J by 3 bases, leaving 13 bases between them. The CDR3 loop is CASRDRLKTDTQYF. CDR3 DNA, as far as it was read: TGTGCCAGCAGGGACCGACTAAAGACAGATACG.

To note about this clone: Read coverage stops 3 residues before the CDR3 terminus; the germline J gene supplies the remainder. This chain links TRBV6-2 or TRBV6-3 with TRBJ2-7; 10 nucleotides line up with TRBD1. The CDR3 has 13 amino acids. V dropped 5 bases and J dropped 3; count of bases not matched to a gene: 1. Germline V gives CDR1 MNHEY, CDR2 SVGEGT. CDR3 bases read: TGTGCCAGCAGTCGGGACAGGGGCTACGAG. As protein: CASSRDRGYE. Given in full, the CDR3 is CASSRDRGYEQYF.

This clone was recorded many times. Coverage ceases 3 residues before the CDR3 finishes, and the germline J gene fills in the end. This chain joins TRBV19 and TRBJ2-1; D is undetermined. The germline V and J ends were trimmed by 4 bases and 0 bases, with 10 bases remaining between them. Germline CDR1 and CDR2: LNHDA and SQIVND (reference sequence). This CDR3 has 15 amino acids. The sequenced CDR3 bases are TGTGCCAGTAGTAAGTCACAGAGCTCCTACAATGAG. Translated, it gives CASSKSQSSYNE. The CDR3 in full is CASSKSQSSYNEQFF.

Regarding this clone: Read data end 3 residues before the CDR3 end; the end is taken from the germline J gene. The rearrangement uses TRBV7-9 and TRBJ2-3, with D tentatively TRBD1 (5 bases). There are 14 residues in the CDR3. Germline assignment: CDR1 SEHNR and CDR2 FQNEAQ (reference sequence). The V gene lost 0 bases and the J gene lost 4 bases, with 8 bases spanning the gap. This CDR3 reads CASSLASTADTQYF. The sequenced CDR3 bases are TGTGCCAGCAGCTTAGCTTCGACAGCAGATACG.

A few counts support this clone. The read terminates 3 residues before the CDR3 end, so the remaining end is supplied by the germline J gene. The chain carries TRBV6-2 or TRBV6-3 and TRBJ2-7, with D maybe TRBD2 (5 bases). This CDR3 is 13 amino acids long. Trimming pared 2 bases from V and 6 bases from J, leaving 11 bases between. CDR1 is MNHEY, CDR2 SVGEGT, per germline. CDR3 DNA, as far as it was read: TGTGCCAGCAGTTACACTAGTACCGGCGAG. Its protein is CASSYTSTGE. The CDR3 in full is CASSYTSTGEQYF.

On this clone: The CDR3 is cut off 3 residues early in the read; its end comes from the germline J gene. The chain uses TRBV6-2 or TRBV6-3 and TRBJ1-2; 7 bases are shared with TRBD1. The CDR3 totals 14 residues. The germline V gene encodes CDR1 MNHEY and CDR2 SVGEGT. Here the CDR3 reads CASSYRGTVIRYTF. CDR3 bases read: TGTGCCAGCAGTTACCGCGGGACAGTTATTCGC.

A remark on this clone: The read gets to within 3 residues of the CDR3 end, and the germline J gene fills in the rest. The genes are TRBV7-6 and TRBJ2-7; 10 nucleotides match TRBD1. V gave up 1 base and J gave up 4 bases; unmatched junction bases: 4. The CDR3 loop spans 15 amino acids. Germline V CDR1 and CDR2: SGHVS, FNYEAQ. Here the CDR3 reads CASSLEDRGTYEQYF. CDR3 DNA, as far as it was read: TGTGCCAGCAGCTTAGAGGACAGGGGGACTTACGAG.

This clone has only a few counts. The read ends 3 residues shy of where the CDR3 ends; the end is completed using the germline J gene. The gene calls are TRBV2 and TRBJ1-6; D uncertain. With 4 bases removed from V and 0 bases from J, the gap between germline ends came to 7 bases. The V gene's germline CDR1 is SNHLY and CDR2 FYNNEI. The CDR3 consists of 15 residues. The chain's CDR3 is CASSGPSSYNSPLHF. The sequenced part of the CDR3 DNA is TGTGCCAGCAGTGGGCCGAGCTCCTATAATTCACCC.

This clone appeared a few times. From the germline J gene comes the end of the CDR3, since the read stops 3 residues before it. The chain recombines TRBV30 with TRBJ2-5, with D unclear. The CDR3 has 13 amino acids. V lost 1 base and J 2 bases, leaving 8 bases between the germline ends. Germline CDR1 GTSNPN, CDR2 SVGIG (reference sequence). The sequenced CDR3 bases are TGTGCCTGGAGTGGGCCTCCACAAGAGACC. Amino acid sequence: CAWSGPPQET. The CDR3 reads in full as CAWSGPPQETQYF.

A remark on this clone: The read ends 3 residues before the CDR3 terminus; that terminus is restored from the germline J gene. The V call is TRBV19, the J call TRBJ1-2, with a possible D match to TRBD1 (5 bases). The V gene's germline CDR1 is LNHDA and CDR2 SQIVND (reference sequence). The CDR3 has 10 residues. The chain's CDR3 is CASRGEGYTF. The sequenced part of the CDR3 DNA is TGTGCCAGTAGAGGGGAAGGC.

There are a few counts of this clone. The read terminates 3 residues before the CDR3 end, so the remaining end is supplied by the germline J gene. This chain joins TRBV5-1 and TRBJ1-2; D may be TRBD1 (5 bases). Germline CDR1 and CDR2: SGHRS and YFSETQ. CDR3 length equals 16 residues. The CDR3: CASSLGSGPGGGGYTF. The sequenced part of the CDR3 DNA is TGCGCCAGCAGCTTGGGGTCCGGTCCCGGGGGAGGCGGC.

In the case of this clone: The read ends 3 residues early relative to the CDR3; the germline J gene fills the gap. This rearrangement joins TRBV11-2 to TRBJ2-2, with 9 bases aligning to TRBD2. Per germline, CDR1 SGHAT and CDR2 FQNNGV. Trimming at V came to 2 bases and at J to 9 bases, leaving 7 bases not matched to a gene. The CDR3 totals 15 residues. The CDR3: CASSLLRAGGRELFF. CDR3 DNA (partial): TGTGCCAGCAGCTTACTACGCGCGGGGGGGAGGGAG. The full variable domain, rest sourced from reference TRBV11-2 and TRBJ2-2, is EAGVAQSPRYKIIEKRQSVAFWCNPISGHATLYWYQQILGQGPKLLIQFQNNGVVDDSQLPKDRFSAERLKGVDSTLKIQPAKLEDSAVYLCASSLLRAGGRELFFGEGSRLTVL.

By share of the sample, this clone is medium-sized. The missing CDR3 end, 3 residues past where the read stops, is filled in from the germline J gene. The V call is TRBV20-1, the J call TRBJ2-5; D perhaps matches TRBD2 (7 bases). The CDR3 has 12 amino acids. The V end was cut by 7 bases, the J end by 5 bases, with 14 bases between. CDR1 DFQATT and CDR2 SNEGSKA come from the germline V gene (reference sequence). The CDR3 protein is CSVWGGAETQYF. CDR3 DNA, as far as it was read: TGCAGTGTATGGGGGGGGGCTGAGACC.